What follows describes a single TCR beta chain. Its antigen is as yet unknown. Germline V CDR1 and CDR2: SGHVS, FNYEAQ. V lost 1 base to trimming and J lost 4 bases; unmatched junction nucleotides: 7. The CDR3 is made up of 16 amino acids. Primers: 60 Vbeta forward and 13 Jbeta reverse. The protocol was immunoSEQ multiplex PCR, while the TCRdb copy is restricted to in-frame clones and leaves out a portion. Among 120,000 to 150,000 clones listed, about 78% were seen once. This entry comes from a study of cytomegalovirus exposure and HLA in healthy donors. Background on the study: Sequencing of approximately 190 million T cells in an earlier analysis found around 100 million unique TCR beta sequences.

Notes on the study in general: What was likely a sequencing artifact was a cluster of highly shared sequence variants.

The chain uses TRBV7-6 and TRBJ2-1; 7 bases align to TRBD2. The receptor's source is a man between 35 and 55 years old in good health and CMV-seropositive. Source material: PBMCs. The CDR3, as DNA: TGTGCCAGCAGCTTAGAGCGCGGGAGACCGTACAATGAGCAGTTCTTC. This sequence encodes CASSLERGRPYNEQFF.